These T cell receptor beta chains were read from a single sample in a study of T-cell memory formation after mild COVID-19. Each CDR3 protein gets one entry after TCRdb re-called the 5' RACE reads with MiXCR. The sample includes 500,000 to 550,000 distinct CDR3 sequences, roughly 22% of them seen just once. Sequenced input: PBMCs or a T cell subset sorted from them (not recorded which). These receptors came from an adult woman who had mild COVID-19 (a few samples of this study predate the infection). Cell type and time point are not known. Each CDR3 is given with its conserved first and last residue. Each record gives: J gene, V gene, clone size, D gene, CDR3 protein, CDR3 DNA. D genes are given only for firm matches. Clone size appears in some rows only: once, few, many, or a class for an expanded clone.

J gene: TRBJ2-1; V gene: TRBV9; clone size: NA; D gene: TRBD2; CDR3 protein: CASSPSGSGVNEQFF; CDR3 DNA: TGTGCCAGCAGCCCTAGCGGGAGTGGGGTCAATGAGCAGTTCTTC
J gene: TRBJ1-2; V gene: TRBV12-3/TRBV12-4; clone size: few; D gene: NA; CDR3 protein: CASNPPFPGGYTF; CDR3 DNA: TGTGCCAGCAACCCCCCGTTTCCGGGGGGCTACACCTTC
J gene: TRBJ2-1; V gene: TRBV25-1; clone size: NA; D gene: NA; CDR3 protein: CASRTSDPDGHNEQFF; CDR3 DNA: TGTGCCAGCAGAACCTCCGACCCCGATGGCCACAATGAGCAGTTCTTC
J gene: TRBJ1-3; V gene: TRBV5-1; clone size: NA; D gene: NA; CDR3 protein: CASSLDEASGNTIYF; CDR3 DNA: TGCGCCAGCAGCTTGGATGAAGCCTCTGGAAACACCATATATTTT
J gene: TRBJ2-2; V gene: TRBV4-1; clone size: NA; D gene: NA; CDR3 protein: CAARFPNTGELFF; CDR3 DNA: TGCGCCGCGAGGTTTCCGAACACCGGGGAGCTGTTTTTT
J gene: TRBJ2-2; V gene: TRBV30; clone size: NA; D gene: TRBD2; CDR3 protein: CPLKGCGRPTGELFF; CDR3 DNA: TGTCCATTAAAGGGGTGCGGGAGGCCCACCGGGGAGCTGTTTTTT
J gene: TRBJ2-5; V gene: TRBV4-1; clone size: few; D gene: TRBD2; CDR3 protein: CASSQASGGGETQYF; CDR3 DNA: TGCGCCAGCAGCCAAGCTAGCGGGGGGGGAGAGACCCAGTACTTC
J gene: TRBJ1-2; V gene: TRBV24-1; clone size: NA; D gene: NA; CDR3 protein: CATSPSVYTNDYNYGYTF; CDR3 DNA: TGTGCCACCAGTCCGTCGGTCTACACAAACGACTATAACTATGGCTACACCTTC
J gene: TRBJ1-4; V gene: TRBV20-1; clone size: NA; D gene: NA; CDR3 protein: CSARATDKLFF; CDR3 DNA: TGCAGTGCTAGAGCCACGGACAAACTGTTTTTT
J gene: TRBJ2-5; V gene: TRBV12-3/TRBV12-4; clone size: NA; D gene: TRBD2; CDR3 protein: CASSLSGREETQYF; CDR3 DNA: TGTGCCAGCAGTTTAAGCGGGAGGGAAGAGACCCAGTACTTC
J gene: TRBJ1-4; V gene: TRBV6-5; clone size: few; D gene: NA; CDR3 protein: CASSYQHGEKLFF; CDR3 DNA: TGTGCCAGCAGTTACCAACATGGTGAAAAACTGTTTTTT
J gene: TRBJ2-7; V gene: TRBV4-2; clone size: NA; D gene: TRBD1; CDR3 protein: CASSQDFAQGARDEQYF; CDR3 DNA: TGTGCCAGCAGCCAAGATTTTGCACAGGGGGCTAGGGACGAGCAGTACTTC
J gene: TRBJ2-1; V gene: TRBV6-2/TRBV6-3; clone size: many; D gene: TRBD2; CDR3 protein: CASSQRVPDPLRSKREGPNEQFF; CDR3 DNA: TGTGCCAGCAGCCAACGGGTCCCCGACCCGCTTCGGAGTAAGCGGGAGGGCCCTAATGAGCAGTTCTTC
J gene: TRBJ2-3; V gene: TRBV7-8; clone size: NA; D gene: TRBD2; CDR3 protein: CATLPRLAGDDTQYF; CDR3 DNA: TGTGCCACCCTACCTAGACTAGCGGGAGATGATACGCAGTATTTT
J gene: TRBJ2-2; V gene: TRBV18; clone size: NA; D gene: NA; CDR3 protein: CASSARTAPNTGELFF; CDR3 DNA: TGTGCCAGCTCAGCACGGACCGCTCCGAACACCGGGGAGCTGTTTTTT
J gene: TRBJ2-3; V gene: TRBV5-1; clone size: NA; D gene: NA; CDR3 protein: CASSRDVGADTQYF; CDR3 DNA: TGCGCCAGCAGCCGGGACGTTGGGGCAGATACGCAGTATTTT
J gene: TRBJ2-4; V gene: TRBV11-3; clone size: NA; D gene: TRBD1; CDR3 protein: CASSSPGTGWENIQYF; CDR3 DNA: TGTGCCAGCAGCTCCCCCGGGACAGGATGGGAAAACATTCAGTACTTC
J gene: TRBJ2-7; V gene: TRBV19; clone size: NA; D gene: TRBD1; CDR3 protein: CASSRPGQSSYEQYF; CDR3 DNA: TGTGCCAGTAGTCGGCCGGGACAGAGCTCCTACGAGCAGTACTTC
J gene: TRBJ2-1; V gene: TRBV5-1; clone size: many; D gene: TRBD2; CDR3 protein: CASSLAGVNEQFF; CDR3 DNA: TGTGCCAGCAGTTTAGCGGGAGTTAATGAGCAGTTCTTC
J gene: TRBJ1-5; V gene: TRBV7-2; clone size: few; D gene: NA; CDR3 protein: CASSLGGLNQPQHF; CDR3 DNA: TGTGCCAGCAGCTTGGGGGGTCTCAATCAGCCCCAGCATTTT
J gene: TRBJ2-1; V gene: TRBV20-1; clone size: once; D gene: NA; CDR3 protein: CSAVEGYNEQFF; CDR3 DNA: TGCAGTGCCGTGGAGGGTTACAATGAGCAGTTCTTC
J gene: TRBJ1-2; V gene: TRBV12-3/TRBV12-4; clone size: NA; D gene: TRBD1; CDR3 protein: CASRPRTGGNYGYTF; CDR3 DNA: TGTGCCAGCAGACCGAGGACAGGGGGCAACTATGGCTACACCTTC
J gene: TRBJ2-1; V gene: TRBV4-2; clone size: few; D gene: NA; CDR3 protein: CASSFPGDGRGALGDEQFF; CDR3 DNA: TGTGCCAGCAGCTTCCCGGGGGACGGGCGAGGGGCACTCGGCGATGAGCAGTTCTTC
J gene: TRBJ1-5; V gene: TRBV5-6; clone size: NA; D gene: TRBD1; CDR3 protein: CASSRRTGGLSNQPQHF; CDR3 DNA: TGTGCCAGCAGCCGGAGGACAGGGGGCCTAAGCAATCAGCCCCAGCATTTT
J gene: TRBJ1-4; V gene: TRBV13; clone size: NA; D gene: TRBD1; CDR3 protein: CASSGQGTNEKLFF; CDR3 DNA: TGTGCCAGCAGCGGACAGGGAACTAATGAAAAACTGTTTTTT
J gene: TRBJ2-7; V gene: TRBV7-3; clone size: NA; D gene: NA; CDR3 protein: CASSEYRESEQYF; CDR3 DNA: TGTGCCAGCAGCGAGTACAGGGAAAGCGAGCAGTACTTC
J gene: TRBJ2-7; V gene: TRBV7-9; clone size: few; D gene: NA; CDR3 protein: CASSPTHPRGGSYEQYF; CDR3 DNA: TGTGCCAGCAGCCCGACCCACCCCCGCGGCGGGTCCTACGAGCAGTACTTC
J gene: TRBJ2-1; V gene: TRBV5-1; clone size: NA; D gene: TRBD1; CDR3 protein: CASSRAGQDYNEQFF; CDR3 DNA: TGCGCCAGCAGCCGTGCGGGACAGGACTACAATGAGCAGTTCTTC
J gene: TRBJ1-2; V gene: TRBV30; clone size: NA; D gene: TRBD1; CDR3 protein: CAWTNRGGYTF; CDR3 DNA: TGTGCCTGGACCAACAGGGGTGGCTACACCTTC
J gene: TRBJ2-2; V gene: TRBV7-2; clone size: few; D gene: NA; CDR3 protein: CASSSQGRLNTWELFF; CDR3 DNA: TGTGCCAGCAGCTCCCAAGGACGGCTGAACACCTGGGAGCTGTTTTTT
J gene: TRBJ2-3; V gene: TRBV20-1; clone size: NA; D gene: NA; CDR3 protein: CSASAGPSTDTQYF; CDR3 DNA: TGCAGTGCTAGTGCGGGACCTAGCACAGATACGCAGTATTTT
J gene: TRBJ1-1; V gene: TRBV7-9; clone size: few; D gene: NA; CDR3 protein: CASSPRLGSTTEAFF; CDR3 DNA: TGTGCCAGCAGCCCGCGGCTGGGATCGACCACTGAAGCTTTCTTT
J gene: TRBJ2-1; V gene: TRBV3-1; clone size: few; D gene: NA; CDR3 protein: CASSPWTSSSYNEQFF; CDR3 DNA: TGTGCCAGCAGCCCCTGGACATCCAGCTCCTACAATGAGCAGTTCTTC
J gene: TRBJ2-5; V gene: TRBV27; clone size: NA; D gene: NA; CDR3 protein: CASSALLGFTETQYF; CDR3 DNA: TGTGCCAGCAGTGCCCTTCTGGGTTTTACAGAGACCCAGTACTTC
J gene: TRBJ2-5; V gene: TRBV7-8; clone size: few; D gene: NA; CDR3 protein: CASSSLVLQETQYF; CDR3 DNA: TGTGCCAGCAGCTCGTTGGTACTTCAAGAGACCCAGTACTTC
J gene: TRBJ1-1; V gene: TRBV4-3; clone size: few; D gene: NA; CDR3 protein: CASSHGTVNTEAFF; CDR3 DNA: TGCGCCAGCAGCCACGGGACGGTGAACACTGAAGCTTTCTTT
J gene: TRBJ1-1; V gene: TRBV7-2; clone size: few; D gene: NA; CDR3 protein: CASSWKQGFGEAFF; CDR3 DNA: TGTGCCAGCAGTTGGAAGCAGGGGTTTGGTGAAGCTTTCTTT
J gene: TRBJ2-1; V gene: TRBV2; clone size: few; D gene: TRBD2; CDR3 protein: CASRDTSGSLNEQFF; CDR3 DNA: TGTGCCAGCAGGGATACTAGCGGGAGTCTCAATGAGCAGTTCTTC
J gene: TRBJ2-7; V gene: TRBV19; clone size: many; D gene: TRBD2; CDR3 protein: CASSPTSGRILYYEQYF; CDR3 DNA: TGTGCCAGTAGTCCGACTAGCGGGAGAATCCTCTACTACGAGCAGTACTTC
J gene: TRBJ2-1; V gene: TRBV7-3; clone size: NA; D gene: TRBD2; CDR3 protein: CASSQTIAGRQFF; CDR3 DNA: TGTGCCAGCAGCCAAACCATAGCGGGGCGACAGTTCTTC
J gene: TRBJ2-2; V gene: TRBV29-1; clone size: few; D gene: NA; CDR3 protein: CSIRSEGGTGELFF; CDR3 DNA: TGCAGCATTCGTAGCGAAGGTGGCACCGGGGAGCTGTTTTTT
J gene: TRBJ2-3; V gene: TRBV12-3/TRBV12-4; clone size: few; D gene: NA; CDR3 protein: CASGRLAGTDTQYF; CDR3 DNA: TGTGCCAGCGGGCGATTAGCGGGCACAGATACGCAGTATTTT